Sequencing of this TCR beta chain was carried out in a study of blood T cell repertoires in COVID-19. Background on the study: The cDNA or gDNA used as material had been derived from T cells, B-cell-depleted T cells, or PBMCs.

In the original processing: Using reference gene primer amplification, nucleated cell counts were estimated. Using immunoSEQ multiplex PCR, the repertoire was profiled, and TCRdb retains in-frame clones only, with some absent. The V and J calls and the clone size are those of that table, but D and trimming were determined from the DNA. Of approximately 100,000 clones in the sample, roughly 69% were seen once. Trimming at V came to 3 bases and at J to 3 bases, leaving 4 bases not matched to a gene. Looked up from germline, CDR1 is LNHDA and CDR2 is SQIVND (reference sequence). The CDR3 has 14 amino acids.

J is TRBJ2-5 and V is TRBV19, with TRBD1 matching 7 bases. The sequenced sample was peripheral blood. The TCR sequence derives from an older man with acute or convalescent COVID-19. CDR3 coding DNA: TGTGCCAGTAGTATTCGGACAGGAAAAGAGACCCAGTACTTC. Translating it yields CASSIRTGKETQYF. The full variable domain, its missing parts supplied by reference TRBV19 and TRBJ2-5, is DGGITQSPKYLFRKEGQNVTLSCEQNLNHDAMYWYRQDPGQGLRLIYYSQIVNDFQKGDIAEGYSVSREKKESFPLTVTSAQKNPTAFYLCASSIRTGKETQYFGPGTRLLVL.